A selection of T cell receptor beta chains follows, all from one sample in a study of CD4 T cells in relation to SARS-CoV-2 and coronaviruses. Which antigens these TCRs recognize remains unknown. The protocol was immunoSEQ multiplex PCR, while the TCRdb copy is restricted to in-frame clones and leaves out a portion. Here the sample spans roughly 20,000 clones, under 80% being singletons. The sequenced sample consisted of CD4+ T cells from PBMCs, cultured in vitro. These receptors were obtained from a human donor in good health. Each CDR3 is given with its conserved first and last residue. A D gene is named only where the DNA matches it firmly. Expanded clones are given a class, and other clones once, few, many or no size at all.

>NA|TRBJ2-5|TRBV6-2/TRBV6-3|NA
TGTGCCAGCAGTGACCACTCCCCGGGACCGGAAATAAGGGAGACCCAGTACTTC
CASSDHSPGPEIRETQYF
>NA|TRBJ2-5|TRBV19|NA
TGTGCCAGTAGTACCCCCGGGTCCCAGTACTTC
CASSTPGSQYF
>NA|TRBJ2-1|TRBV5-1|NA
TGCGCCAGCAGCCCCGGCGGTAAAACAGGCTCTTGGGACAATGAGCAGTTCTTC
CASSPGGKTGSWDNEQFF
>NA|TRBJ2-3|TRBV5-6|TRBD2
TGTGCCAGCAGCGCTAGCGGGAGGGCCATAACTCGCAGCACAGATACGCAGTATTTT
CASSASGRAITRSTDTQYF
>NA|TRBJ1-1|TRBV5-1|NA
TGCGCCAGCAGCCTAGCCGGATACTCTGAAGCTTTCTTT
CASSLAGYSEAFF
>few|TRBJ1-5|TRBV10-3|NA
TGTGCCACCAAACAGGCTAATCAGCCCCAGCATTTT
CATKQANQPQHF
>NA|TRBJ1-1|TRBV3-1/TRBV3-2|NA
TGTGCCAGCAGCCAAGGATGGGGAGGTCCCAACACTGAAGCTTTCTTT
CASSQGWGGPNTEAFF
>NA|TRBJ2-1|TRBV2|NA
TGTGCCAGCAGGGGGCTCTCCTACAATGAGCAGTTCTTC
CASRGLSYNEQFF
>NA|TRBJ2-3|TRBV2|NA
TGTGCCAGCAGAAGAGGGGATGTGGTCACAGATACGCAGTATTTT
CASRRGDVVTDTQYF
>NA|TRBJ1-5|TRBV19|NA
TGTGCCAGTAGTTATGGGACGGTACTCGGTCAGCCCCAGCATTTT
CASSYGTVLGQPQHF
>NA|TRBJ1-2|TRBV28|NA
TGTGCCAGCAGTACAAATTATGGCTACACCTTC
CASSTNYGYTF
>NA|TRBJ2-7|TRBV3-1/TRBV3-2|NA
TGTGCCAGCAGCCAAATCAACGAGCAGTACTTC
CASSQINEQYF
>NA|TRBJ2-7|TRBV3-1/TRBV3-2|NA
TGTGCCAGCAGCCAAGTTGGAGACGAGCAGTACTTC
CASSQVGDEQYF
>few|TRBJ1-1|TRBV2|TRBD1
TGTGCCAGCAGTGAGTTGGACAGGGGCTTGAACACTGAAGCTTTCTTT
CASSELDRGLNTEAFF
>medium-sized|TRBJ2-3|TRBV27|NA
TGTGCCAGCAGTCCCTGGGGGGCCGATACGCAGTATTTT
CASSPWGADTQYF
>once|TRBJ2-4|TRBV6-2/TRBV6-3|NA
TGTGCCAGCAGCCCCAGTTGGGGTAAAAACATTCAGTACTTC
CASSPSWGKNIQYF
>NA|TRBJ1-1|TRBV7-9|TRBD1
TGTGCCAGCAGCTTTCAGGGGGCGAACACTGAAGCTTTCTTT
CASSFQGANTEAFF
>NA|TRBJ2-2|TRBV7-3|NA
TGTGCCAGCAGCTACCGGGACGCGGGGACCGGGGAGCTGTTTTTT
CASSYRDAGTGELFF
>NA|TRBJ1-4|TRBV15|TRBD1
TGTGCCACCAGCAGAGATTATACAGGGGGGGACGAAAAACTGTTTTTT
CATSRDYTGGDEKLFF
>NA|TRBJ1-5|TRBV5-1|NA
TGCGCCAGCAGCTTACAGCCCGGGGGGGGTCAGCCCCAGCATTTT
CASSLQPGGGQPQHF
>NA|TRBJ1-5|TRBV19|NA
TGTGCCAGTAATTGGTCCGGTCAGCCCCAGCATTTT
CASNWSGQPQHF
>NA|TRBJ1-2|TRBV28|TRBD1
TGTGCCAGCAGTTCGGCCGGGACAGGCAGTACTGGCTACACCTTC
CASSSAGTGSTGYTF